The rows below give T cell receptor beta chains drawn from one sample of a study of T cells after yellow fever vaccination. Each CDR3 protein is one row after TCRdb ran MiXCR on the 5' RACE reads. The repertoire holds approximately 70,000 distinct CDR3 sequences, under 9.5% seen once, with over 25% in the top ten. Sequencing was performed on CD8+ T cells sorted from PBMCs, taken around 10 days after the first yellow fever vaccination. Receptors were obtained from a young man who received the YFV17D yellow fever vaccine. Each CDR3 is given with its conserved first and last residue. A D gene is named only where the DNA matches it firmly. Size values are once, few and many counts, or a class for expanded clones, and some rows have none.

J: TRBJ2-7
V: TRBV6-5
D: .
size: .
CDR3: CASSYGRGSYEQYF
DNA: TGTGCCAGCAGTTACGGCAGGGGCTCCTACGAGCAGTACTTC

J: TRBJ1-5
V: TRBV12-3/TRBV12-4
D: TRBD1
size: many
CDR3: CASRTGTVNQPQHF
DNA: TGTGCCAGCAGGACCGGGACAGTTAATCAGCCCCAGCATTTT

J: TRBJ2-1
V: TRBV2
D: TRBD1
size: .
CDR3: CASREDRGPLAGRNEQFF
DNA: TGTGCCAGCAGAGAGGACAGGGGGCCCCTAGCGGGGAGGAATGAGCAGTTCTTC

J: TRBJ1-1
V: TRBV29-1
D: .
size: many
CDR3: CSGGVNTEAFF
DNA: TGCAGCGGAGGAGTGAACACTGAAGCTTTCTTT

J: TRBJ2-3
V: TRBV20-1
D: TRBD1
size: many
CDR3: CSASDDRGRGDTQYF
DNA: TGCAGTGCTAGTGATGACAGGGGGCGTGGAGATACGCAGTATTTT

J: TRBJ1-5
V: TRBV12-5
D: .
size: many
CDR3: CASGLLDTRNQPQHF
DNA: TGTGCTAGTGGTTTGCTTGACACAAGAAATCAGCCCCAGCATTTT

J: TRBJ2-3
V: TRBV4-3
D: TRBD2
size: .
CDR3: CASSQEGGVAGTQYF
DNA: TGCGCCAGCAGCCAAGAGGGGGGGGTTGCGGGTACGCAGTATTTT

J: TRBJ2-5
V: TRBV4-1
D: .
size: many
CDR3: CASSQDAGVETQYF
DNA: TGCGCCAGCAGCCAAGACGCAGGGGTGGAGACCCAGTACTTC

J: TRBJ2-3
V: TRBV29-1
D: TRBD2
size: many
CDR3: CSVEGLAGPDTQYF
DNA: TGCAGCGTTGAAGGACTAGCGGGGCCAGATACGCAGTATTTT

J: TRBJ2-7
V: TRBV5-1
D: .
size: many
CDR3: CASSLEERMDEQYF
DNA: TGCGCCAGCAGCTTGGAGGAGCGTATGGACGAGCAGTACTTC

J: TRBJ2-3
V: TRBV12-3/TRBV12-4
D: .
size: many
CDR3: CASSSALATSTDTQYF
DNA: TGTGCCAGCAGTTCCGCACTAGCTACAAGCACAGATACGCAGTATTTT

J: TRBJ1-1
V: TRBV20-1
D: .
size: .
CDR3: CSASRSLSNTEAFF
DNA: TGCAGTGCTAGCAGGAGTCTTTCGAACACTGAAGCTTTCTTT

J: TRBJ1-4
V: TRBV4-3
D: .
size: many
CDR3: CASSQERATNEKLFF
DNA: TGCGCCAGCAGCCAAGAAAGGGCCACTAATGAAAAACTGTTTTTT

J: TRBJ2-7
V: TRBV7-9
D: .
size: .
CDR3: CASSFDSSYEQYF
DNA: TGTGCCAGCAGCTTTGACAGCTCCTACGAGCAGTACTTC

J: TRBJ1-1
V: TRBV6-5
D: .
size: many
CDR3: CASSYLGRGTEAFF
DNA: TGTGCCAGCAGTTACCTCGGCAGGGGCACTGAAGCTTTCTTT

J: TRBJ1-2
V: TRBV6-5
D: TRBD1
size: many
CDR3: CASSLDRDGYTF
DNA: TGTGCCAGCAGTTTGGACAGGGATGGCTACACCTTC

J: TRBJ2-5
V: TRBV7-6
D: TRBD2
size: many
CDR3: CASSLVDTDVVAGGLYF
DNA: TGTGCCAGCAGCTTAGTCGACACAGACGTGGTAGCGGGGGGTCTTTACTTC

J: TRBJ2-5
V: TRBV7-2
D: .
size: .
CDR3: CASSTPAETQYF
DNA: TGTGCCAGCAGTACTCCCGCAGAGACCCAGTACTTC

J: TRBJ1-2
V: TRBV6-5
D: .
size: many
CDR3: CASSYSVPDPSYGYTF
DNA: TGTGCCAGCAGTTATTCTGTCCCAGACCCCTCCTATGGCTACACCTTC

J: TRBJ1-2
V: TRBV4-3
D: .
size: many
CDR3: CASSHGGGYGYTF
DNA: TGCGCCAGCAGCCATGGGGGGGGCTATGGCTACACCTTC

J: TRBJ2-1
V: TRBV7-8
D: .
size: many
CDR3: CASSLVGYNEQFF
DNA: TGTGCCAGCAGCTTAGTCGGGTACAATGAGCAGTTCTTC

J: TRBJ2-1
V: TRBV12-5
D: .
size: few
CDR3: CASGLTGLGNNEQFF
DNA: TGTGCTAGTGGTTTGACGGGGCTCGGGAACAATGAGCAGTTCTTC

J: TRBJ1-4
V: TRBV13
D: .
size: many
CDR3: CASSRKKDGDNEKLFF
DNA: TGTGCCAGCAGCCGAAAGAAGGACGGCGATAATGAAAAACTGTTTTTT

J: TRBJ1-2
V: TRBV20-1
D: TRBD1
size: many
CDR3: CSARNRGYGYTF
DNA: TGCAGTGCTAGAAACAGGGGATATGGCTACACCTTC

J: TRBJ1-4
V: TRBV12-3/TRBV12-4
D: .
size: few
CDR3: CASSFWSREKLFF
DNA: TGTGCCAGCAGTTTCTGGAGTCGGGAAAAACTGTTTTTT

J: TRBJ1-5
V: TRBV11-1
D: TRBD1
size: few
CDR3: CASSHSPGQGGSDQPQHF
DNA: TGTGCCAGCAGCCATAGCCCGGGACAGGGGGGAAGTGATCAGCCCCAGCATTTT

J: TRBJ2-1
V: TRBV12-3/TRBV12-4
D: .
size: many
CDR3: CASSLGGQGGEQFF
DNA: TGTGCCAGCAGTTTAGGGGGCCAGGGCGGTGAGCAGTTCTTC

J: TRBJ2-2
V: TRBV11-2
D: .
size: few
CDR3: CASSLLPLPGELFF
DNA: TGTGCCAGCAGCTTATTACCCCTCCCCGGGGAGCTGTTTTTT

J: TRBJ2-3
V: TRBV7-3
D: TRBD2
size: .
CDR3: CASSFLIAGVGDMQYF
DNA: TGTGCCAGCAGCTTCCTGATAGCGGGGGTCGGAGATATGCAGTATTTT

J: TRBJ2-5
V: TRBV7-2
D: TRBD2
size: .
CDR3: CASSPWLAGGQETQYF
DNA: TGTGCCAGCAGCCCCTGGCTAGCGGGGGGCCAAGAGACCCAGTACTTC

J: TRBJ2-5
V: TRBV6-5
D: TRBD2
size: many
CDR3: CASSYTSGGPETQYF
DNA: TGTGCCAGCAGTTACACTAGCGGGGGGCCTGAGACCCAGTACTTC

J: TRBJ2-3
V: TRBV7-2
D: TRBD2
size: many
CDR3: CASRPTSGGYPDTQYF
DNA: TGTGCCAGCAGACCCACTAGCGGGGGGTACCCGGATACGCAGTATTTT

J: TRBJ2-7
V: TRBV7-6
D: .
size: many
CDR3: CASSSSGTPNYEQYF
DNA: TGTGCCAGCAGTTCATCTGGGACTCCCAACTACGAGCAGTACTTC

J: TRBJ2-2
V: TRBV3-1
D: TRBD1
size: few
CDR3: CASSQDRGQGLTGELFF
DNA: TGTGCCAGCAGCCAAGATCGGGGACAGGGGTTGACCGGGGAGCTGTTTTTT

J: TRBJ2-3
V: TRBV5-1
D: .
size: many
CDR3: CASSLVTAATDTQYF
DNA: TGCGCCAGCAGCTTGGTTACAGCGGCGACAGATACGCAGTATTTT

J: TRBJ1-3
V: TRBV7-2
D: TRBD1
size: many
CDR3: CASSLDRAGNTIYF
DNA: TGTGCCAGCAGCCTAGACAGGGCTGGAAACACCATATATTTT

J: TRBJ2-5
V: TRBV6-1
D: .
size: few
CDR3: CASSEPWEETQYF
DNA: TGTGCCAGCAGTGAACCATGGGAAGAGACCCAGTACTTC

J: TRBJ2-2
V: TRBV19
D: .
size: few
CDR3: CASSIRDSQQVGELFF
DNA: TGTGCCAGTAGTATTAGGGACTCGCAGCAGGTCGGGGAGCTGTTTTTT

J: TRBJ2-1
V: TRBV10-3
D: TRBD2
size: many
CDR3: CAIGGGDYNEQFF
DNA: TGTGCCATCGGGGGGGGGGATTACAATGAGCAGTTCTTC

J: TRBJ1-2
V: TRBV10-3
D: TRBD1
size: few
CDR3: CAIIEDRGLSHGYTF
DNA: TGTGCCATCATAGAGGACAGGGGGCTTTCCCATGGCTACACCTTC

J: TRBJ2-5
V: TRBV12-3/TRBV12-4
D: TRBD2
size: .
CDR3: CASSAGLAGEETQYF
DNA: TGTGCCAGCAGTGCCGGACTAGCGGGGGAAGAGACCCAGTACTTC

J: TRBJ1-2
V: TRBV7-2
D: TRBD1
size: few
CDR3: CASSFRDSKCTF
DNA: TGTGCCAGCAGCTTTCGGGACAGTAAATGCACCTTC

J: TRBJ2-1
V: TRBV7-2
D: .
size: .
CDR3: CASSHLAGKYNEQFF
DNA: TGTGCCAGCAGCCACCTGGCGGGGAAATACAATGAGCAGTTCTTC

J: TRBJ2-3
V: TRBV7-8
D: .
size: many
CDR3: CASSLYPEDTQYF
DNA: TGTGCCAGCAGCCTCTATCCGGAAGATACGCAGTATTTT

J: TRBJ2-7
V: TRBV19
D: TRBD1
size: .
CDR3: CASSTTGAYEQYF
DNA: TGTGCCAGTAGTACAACAGGGGCCTACGAGCAGTACTTC

J: TRBJ1-1
V: TRBV20-1
D: .
size: many
CDR3: CSAQQGNTEAFF
DNA: TGCAGTGCTCAACAGGGTAACACTGAAGCTTTCTTT

J: TRBJ1-5
V: TRBV12-3/TRBV12-4
D: .
size: many
CDR3: CASVPEAGPYSNQPQHF
DNA: TGTGCCAGCGTTCCGGAGGCAGGACCTTATAGCAATCAGCCCCAGCATTTT

J: TRBJ2-7
V: TRBV3-1
D: .
size: many
CDR3: CASSKAGGESYEQYF
DNA: TGTGCCAGCAGCAAAGCTGGGGGCGAGTCCTACGAGCAGTACTTC